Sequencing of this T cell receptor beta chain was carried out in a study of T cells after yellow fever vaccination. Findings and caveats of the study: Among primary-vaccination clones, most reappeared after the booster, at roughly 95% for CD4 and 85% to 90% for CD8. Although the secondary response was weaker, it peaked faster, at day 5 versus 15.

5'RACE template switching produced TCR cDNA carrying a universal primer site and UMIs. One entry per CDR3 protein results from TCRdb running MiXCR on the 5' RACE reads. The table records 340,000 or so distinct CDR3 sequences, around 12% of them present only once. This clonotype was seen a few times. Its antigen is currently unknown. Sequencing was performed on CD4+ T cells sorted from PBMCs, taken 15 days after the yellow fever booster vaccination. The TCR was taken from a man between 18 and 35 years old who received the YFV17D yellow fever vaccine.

The CDR3 sequence: CASSERGGPETQYF. The CDR3 bases are TGTGCCAGCAGTGAGCGGGGGGGCCCCGAGACCCAGTACTTC. This sequence joins TRBV6-1 and TRBJ2-5, with TRBD2 identical over 9 bases. CDR1 MNHNS and CDR2 SASEGT come from the germline V gene. CDR3 length: 14 amino acids. With 3 bases clipped from V and 5 bases from J, the junction kept 4 bases outside the gene matches.